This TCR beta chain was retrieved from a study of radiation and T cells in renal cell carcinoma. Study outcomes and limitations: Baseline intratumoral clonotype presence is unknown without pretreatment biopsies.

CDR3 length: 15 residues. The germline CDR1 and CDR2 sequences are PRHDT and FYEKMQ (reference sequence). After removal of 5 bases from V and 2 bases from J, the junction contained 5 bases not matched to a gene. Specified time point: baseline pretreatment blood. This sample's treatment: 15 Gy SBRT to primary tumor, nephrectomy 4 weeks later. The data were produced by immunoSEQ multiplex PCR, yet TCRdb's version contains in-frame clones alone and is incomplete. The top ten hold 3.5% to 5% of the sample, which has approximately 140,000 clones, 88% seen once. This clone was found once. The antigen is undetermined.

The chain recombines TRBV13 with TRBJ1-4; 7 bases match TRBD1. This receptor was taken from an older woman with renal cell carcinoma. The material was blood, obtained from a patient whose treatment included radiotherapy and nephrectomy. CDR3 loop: CASSQYRGTNEKLFF. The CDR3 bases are TGTGCCAGCAGCCAATACAGGGGCACTAATGAAAAACTGTTTTTT.